This T cell receptor beta chain appears in the sequencing data of a study of cytomegalovirus exposure and HLA in healthy donors. Findings and limits, study-wide: Later analysis showed TCR association rates varying by HLA locus, highest for DRB1 and lowest for HLA-C. The study found most TCR sequences rare, yet found some public TCRs in many donors.

Germline values: CDR1 GTSNPN, CDR2 SVGIG (reference sequence). Deletions cut 2 bases from V and 7 bases from J, with 11 bases between. The CDR3 consists of 12 residues. The table lists this clone with a few counts. What it recognizes is unknown. Use of 60 Vbeta and 13 Jbeta primers characterized the PCR. TCRdb keeps only in-frame clones here, not all; method: immunoSEQ multiplex PCR. The sample holds around 69,000 clones, about 70% seen once. V is TRBV30 and J is TRBJ2-5; a weak D match, TRBD1 (7 bases). Sequenced: PBMCs. The sequence came from a man aged 40-50 years in good health and CMV-seropositive. This chain's CDR3 is CAWSRQGGTQYF. CDR3 DNA: TGTGCCTGGAGTAGACAGGGAGGGACCCAGTACTTC.